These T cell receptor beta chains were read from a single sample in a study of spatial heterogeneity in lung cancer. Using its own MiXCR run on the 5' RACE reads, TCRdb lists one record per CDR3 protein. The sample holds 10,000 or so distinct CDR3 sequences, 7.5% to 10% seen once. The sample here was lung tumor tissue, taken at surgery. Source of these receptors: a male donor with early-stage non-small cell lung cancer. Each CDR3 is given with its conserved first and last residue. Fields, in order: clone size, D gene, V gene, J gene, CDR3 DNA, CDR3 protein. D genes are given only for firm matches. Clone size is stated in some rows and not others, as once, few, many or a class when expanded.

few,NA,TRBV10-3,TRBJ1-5,TGTGCCATCAGTGACAGGGAGGCTCAGCCCCAGCATTTT,CAISDREAQPQHF
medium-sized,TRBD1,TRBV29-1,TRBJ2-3,TGCAGCGTTGAAGAGGGACAGCGCACAGATACGCAGTATTTT,CSVEEGQRTDTQYF
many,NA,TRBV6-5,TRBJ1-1,TGTGCCAGCAGTTACTCGAGGGGGGTGAACACTGAAGCTTTCTTT,CASSYSRGVNTEAFF
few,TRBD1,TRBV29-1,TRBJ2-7,TGCAGCGTCCTCGACAGGGCCGACGAGCAGTACTTC,CSVLDRADEQYF
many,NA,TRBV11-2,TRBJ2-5,TGTGCCAGCAGCTCAGACCGGGGACCCCACGAGACCCAGTACTTC,CASSSDRGPHETQYF
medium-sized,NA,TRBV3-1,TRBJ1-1,TGTGCCAGCAGCCCAGCCACAGACACTGAAGCTTTCTTT,CASSPATDTEAFF
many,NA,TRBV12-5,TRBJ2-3,TGTGCTAGTGCCCAGGGGTTGGGCACAGATACGCAGTATTTT,CASAQGLGTDTQYF
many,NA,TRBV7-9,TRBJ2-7,TGTGCCAGCAGCTTGGGAGCACAGGGTTCCTACGAGCAGTACTTC,CASSLGAQGSYEQYF
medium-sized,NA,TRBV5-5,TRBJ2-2,TGTGCCAGCAGCGCTCCGGGAACTTGGGTCGCCGGGGAGCTGTTTTTT,CASSAPGTWVAGELFF
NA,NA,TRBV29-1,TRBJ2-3,TGCAGCGTTAAGTCCACAGATACGCAGTATTTT,CSVKSTDTQYF
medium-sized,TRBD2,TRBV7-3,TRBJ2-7,TGTGCCAGCAGCCCCGGCGGGAGGGCCTACGAGCAGTACTTC,CASSPGGRAYEQYF
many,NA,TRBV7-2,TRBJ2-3,TGTGCCAGCAGCTCGCCACCAGAGAGGGATACGCAGTATTTT,CASSSPPERDTQYF
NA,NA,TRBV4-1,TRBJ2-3,TGCGCCAGCAGCCAAGAGGGGGTCGCAGATACGCAGTATTTT,CASSQEGVADTQYF
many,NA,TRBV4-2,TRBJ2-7,TGTGCCAGCAGCCAAGGGATAGGAAAGTACGAGCAGTACTTC,CASSQGIGKYEQYF
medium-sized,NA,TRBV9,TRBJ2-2,TGTGCCAGCAGCGTATTCGACCACACCGGGGAGCTGTTTTTT,CASSVFDHTGELFF
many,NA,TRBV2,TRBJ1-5,TGTGCCAGCACCTCACAAAGGGCTCAGCCCCAGCATTTT,CASTSQRAQPQHF
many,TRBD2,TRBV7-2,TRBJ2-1,TGTGCCAGCAGCCCAACTAGCGCCAACAATGAGCAGTTCTTC,CASSPTSANNEQFF
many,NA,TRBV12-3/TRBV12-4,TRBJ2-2,TGTGCCAGCAGTTTAGCGCTAATATCCGGGGGAGACACCGGGGAGCTGTTTTTT,CASSLALISGGDTGELFF
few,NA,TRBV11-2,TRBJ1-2,TGTGCCAGCAGCTCCAGGGGTCCCTATGGCTACACCTTC,CASSSRGPYGYTF
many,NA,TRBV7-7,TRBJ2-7,TGTGCTAGCAGCCCCGGCCCAGGGGTGAACGAGCAGTACTTC,CASSPGPGVNEQYF
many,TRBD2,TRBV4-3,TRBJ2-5,TGCGCCAGCAGCCAAGAAGCTAGCGGGAGGGAAGAGACCCAGTACTTC,CASSQEASGREETQYF
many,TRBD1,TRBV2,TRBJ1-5,TGTGCCAGCAGTGAAGGCAGGGACAGGGGAGCCCAGCATTTT,CASSEGRDRGAQHF
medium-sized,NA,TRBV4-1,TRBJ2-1,TGCGCCAGCAGCCAAGATGGGGGCAGGGCAGACTACAATGAGCAGTTCTTC,CASSQDGGRADYNEQFF
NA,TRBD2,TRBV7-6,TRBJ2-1,TGTGCCAGCAGCTTATGGGCCGAGCGGGAAAGGAATGAGCAGTTCTTC,CASSLWAERERNEQFF
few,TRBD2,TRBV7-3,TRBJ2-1,TGTGCCAGCAGCTTCGCGGGAGGCACCCACAATGAGCAGTTCTTC,CASSFAGGTHNEQFF
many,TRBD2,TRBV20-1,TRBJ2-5,TGCAGTGCTAGCGGGGGGGCCCCGGAGACCCAGTACTTC,CSASGGAPETQYF
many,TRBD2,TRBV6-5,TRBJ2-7,TGTGCCAGCAGCTCCCGCTCCGGGACTAGAATCCACGAGCAGTACTTC,CASSSRSGTRIHEQYF
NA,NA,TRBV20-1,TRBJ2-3,TGCAGTGCTCCTGACCCCAAACACACAGATACGCAGTATTTT,CSAPDPKHTDTQYF
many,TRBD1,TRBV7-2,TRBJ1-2,TGTGCCAGCAGCTTAGGAGGGGGCGACTATGGCTACACCTTC,CASSLGGGDYGYTF
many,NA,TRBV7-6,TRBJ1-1,TGTGCCAGCAGCTTAGACGAGAACACTGAAGCTTTCTTT,CASSLDENTEAFF
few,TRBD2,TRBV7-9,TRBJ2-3,TGTGCCAGCAGCTTGATAGCGGGGCTAATGGATACGCAGTATTTT,CASSLIAGLMDTQYF
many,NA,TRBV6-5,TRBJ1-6,TGTGCCAGCAGTTACTCCTGGGCATTGGATTCACCCCTCCACTTT,CASSYSWALDSPLHF
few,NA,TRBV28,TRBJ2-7,TGTGCCAGCAGCCTTTCTGTGGGACATACCTACGAGCAGTACTTC,CASSLSVGHTYEQYF
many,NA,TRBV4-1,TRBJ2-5,TGCGCCAGCAGCCAAGCAGGGGAAGAGACCCAGTACTTC,CASSQAGEETQYF
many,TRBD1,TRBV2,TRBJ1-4,TGTGCCAGCAGTGAAATGGGGACAGGGAGTAATGAAAAACTGTTTTTT,CASSEMGTGSNEKLFF
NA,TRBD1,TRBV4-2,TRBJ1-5,TGTGCCAGCAGCCAAACAGGGGCGGATAGCAATCAGCCCCAGCATTTT,CASSQTGADSNQPQHF
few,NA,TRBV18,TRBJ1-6,TGTGCCAGCTCCCGCGAGGAACAGTCCAATTCACCCCTCCACTTT,CASSREEQSNSPLHF
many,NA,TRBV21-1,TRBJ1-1,TGTGCCAGCAGAGAGCTGAACACTGAAGCTTTCTTT,CASRELNTEAFF
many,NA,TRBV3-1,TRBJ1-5,TGTGCCAGCAGCCAAGAGGGGTGGCCCCAGCATTTT,CASSQEGWPQHF
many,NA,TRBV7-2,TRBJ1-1,TGTGCCAGCAGCTTAGTGGCAGGGAACACTGAAGCTTTCTTT,CASSLVAGNTEAFF
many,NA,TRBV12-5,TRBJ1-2,TGTGCTAGCGCCAAGAGCGAACCCTATGGCTACACCTTC,CASAKSEPYGYTF
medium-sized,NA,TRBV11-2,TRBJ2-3,TGTGCCAGCAGCCCACAGGCCGGGGGCACAGATACGCAGTATTTT,CASSPQAGGTDTQYF
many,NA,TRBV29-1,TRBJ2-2,TGCAGCGTTGAAGGCGTGATAGGGGCCGGGGAGCTGTTTTTT,CSVEGVIGAGELFF
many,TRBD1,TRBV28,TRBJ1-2,TGTGCCAGCAGTTCCGGGACAGGGGGCGGCGGTGGCTACACCTTC,CASSSGTGGGGGYTF
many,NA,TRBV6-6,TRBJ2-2,TGTGCCAGCAGTTACTCTGGCGGGGAGCTGTTTTTT,CASSYSGGELFF
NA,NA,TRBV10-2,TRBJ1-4,TGCGCCAGCAGTGTACAGAACCTTGCAACTAATGAAAAACTGTTTTTT,CASSVQNLATNEKLFF
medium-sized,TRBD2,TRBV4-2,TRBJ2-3,TGTGCCAGCAGTTTAGCGGGAGGCCTCACAGATACGCAGTATTTT,CASSLAGGLTDTQYF
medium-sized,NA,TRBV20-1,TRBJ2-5,TGCAGTGCTAGTGAAAGCCTGGGAGAGACCCAGTACTTC,CSASESLGETQYF
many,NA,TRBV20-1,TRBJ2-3,TGCAGTGCTGCTCGGGGGAGCACAGATACGCAGTATTTT,CSAARGSTDTQYF
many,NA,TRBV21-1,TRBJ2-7,TGTGCCAGCAGCCGGAAGGGGTCCTACGAGCAGTACTTC,CASSRKGSYEQYF
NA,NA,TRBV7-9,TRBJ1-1,TGTGCCAGCAGCTTGTATGGGGAGAACACTGAAGCTTTCTTT,CASSLYGENTEAFF
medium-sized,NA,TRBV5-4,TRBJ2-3,TGTGCCAGCAGCTTGATTATTTTACCGGCTGGCACAGATACGCAGTATTTT,CASSLIILPAGTDTQYF
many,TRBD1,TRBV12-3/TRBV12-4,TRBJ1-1,TGTGCCAGCAGACGACAGGGACCCATGGGCACTGAAGCTTTCTTT,CASRRQGPMGTEAFF
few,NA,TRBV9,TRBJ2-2,TGTGCCAGCAGCGTAGGGATGGGGGAGCTGTTTTTT,CASSVGMGELFF
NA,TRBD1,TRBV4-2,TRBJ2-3,TGTGCCAGCAGCCAAGGACAGGGGATTGCAGATACGCAGTATTTT,CASSQGQGIADTQYF
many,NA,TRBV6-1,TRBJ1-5,TGTGCCAGCAGTGTCCGGAGAAATCAGCCCCAGCATTTT,CASSVRRNQPQHF
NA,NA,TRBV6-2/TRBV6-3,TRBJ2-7,TGTGCCAGCAGACCCCGAGTGTTCCACGACGAGCAGTACTTC,CASRPRVFHDEQYF
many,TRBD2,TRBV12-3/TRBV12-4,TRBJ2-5,TGTGCCAGCAGTCCCGGGGGAGCGGGGGGGGAGACCCAGTACTTC,CASSPGGAGGETQYF
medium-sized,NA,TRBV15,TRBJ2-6,TGTGCCACCAGCAGAGAGCGTAGGGCCAACGTCCTGACTTTC,CATSRERRANVLTF